Below, 11 T cell receptor beta chains from the same sample are listed, as sequenced in a study of cytomegalovirus exposure and HLA in healthy donors. Use of 60 Vbeta and 13 Jbeta primers characterized the PCR. Using immunoSEQ multiplex PCR, the repertoire was profiled, and TCRdb retains in-frame clones only, with some absent. Here the sample spans around 120,000 clones, about 79% being singletons. The sequencing input was PBMCs. These receptors all come from a man aged 25 to 40 in good health and CMV-seropositive.

The V gene is TRBV4-2, the J gene TRBJ2-7, with D perhaps matching TRBD2 (6 bases). The germline CDR1 and CDR2 sequences are LGHNA and YNFKEQ. The CDR3 has 14 amino acids. V lost 0 bases to trimming and J lost 1 base, with 7 bases between them. The CDR3 coding sequence is TGTGCCAGCAGCCAAGAAGGAGGGTCCTACGAGCAGTACTTC. Its protein product is CASSQEGGSYEQYF.

The chain employs TRBV11-1 and TRBJ1-2; 7 nucleotides align to TRBD1. The CDR3 is made up of 15 amino acids. Looked up from germline, CDR1 is SGHAT and CDR2 is FQDESV (reference sequence). The J segment lost 5 bases and the V segment lost 5 bases, leaving 11 bases of the junction unmatched. The DNA for the CDR3 is TGTGCCAGCAGCCTAGATCGGCGCAGGGGGTATGGCTACACCTTC. Translating gives CASSLDRRRGYGYTF. Drawing the rest from reference TRBV11-1 and TRBJ1-2, the complete variable domain is EAEVAQSPRYKITEKSQAVAFWCDPISGHATLYWYRQILGQGPELLVQFQDESVVDDSQLPKDRFSAERLKGVDSTLKIQPAELGDSAMYLCASSLDRRRGYGYTFGSGTRLTVV.

J is TRBJ1-5 and V is TRBV27; D remains unclear. The germline V gene has CDR1 MNHEY and CDR2 SMNVEV (reference sequence). The germline V and J ends were trimmed by 3 bases and 6 bases, with 12 bases remaining between them. The CDR3 extends over 14 amino acids. The CDR3 DNA is TGTGCCAGCAGTTTTGGAGGGTTCGGTCAGCCCCAGCATTTT. Encoded protein: CASSFGGFGQPQHF.

This clone was seen once. The chain recombines TRBV28 with TRBJ1-3; perhaps TRBD1 as D (5 bases). V lost 6 bases, J lost 3 bases, and 9 bases lay in between. Per germline, CDR1 MDHEN and CDR2 SYDVKM. The CDR3 has 13 residues. The CDR3 is CASSPGGGNTIYF. The DNA of the CDR3 is TGTGCCAGCAGCCCCGGGGGTGGAAACACCATATATTTT.

V and J are TRBV11-1 and TRBJ2-2; TRBD2 is a possible D gene (5 bases). Germline V gene lookup returns CDR1 SGHAT and CDR2 FQDESV (reference sequence). The CDR3 runs to 14 residues. The V end was cut by 5 bases, the J end by 4 bases, with 11 bases between. Here the CDR3 reads CASSPTSGTGELFF. CDR3 nucleotide sequence: TGTGCCAGCAGCCCAACTAGTGGCACCGGGGAGCTGTTTTTT.

V and J are TRBV28 and TRBJ2-1; TRBD1 matches at 7 bases. The germline V gene encodes CDR1 MDHEN and CDR2 SYDVKM. This CDR3 has 15 residues. The junction had 5 bases not matched to a gene; V was cut back by 5 bases and J by 1 base. CDR3 sequence: CASSPGTESYNEQFF. The CDR3 DNA is TGTGCCAGCAGTCCCGGGACAGAATCCTACAATGAGCAGTTCTTC.

The chain joins TRBV6-6 to TRBJ2-3, with a possible D match to TRBD2 (6 bases). This CDR3 is 15 amino acids long. With 7 bases removed from V and 3 bases from J, the gap between germline ends came to 17 bases. CDR1 MNHNY and CDR2 SVGAGI come from the germline V gene (reference sequence). DNA of the CDR3: TGTGCCAGCATAGCGGAAGGAGAGGGAACAGATACGCAGTATTTT. Its protein is CASIAEGEGTDTQYF.

The chain joins TRBV6-1 to TRBJ1-6; D is unclear. The CDR3 has 17 amino acids. The ends were cut back, 2 bases at V and 1 base at J, with 12 bases in the middle. Germline V gene lookup returns CDR1 MNHNS and CDR2 SASEGT. Here the CDR3 DNA reads TGTGCCAGCAGTGAATTTTCCCTCGGGTCCTATAATTCACCCCTCCACTTT. Its protein is CASSEFSLGSYNSPLHF.

The rearrangement links TRBV4-1 to TRBJ1-3, with a weak D call TRBD1 (6 bases). The CDR3 consists of 16 residues. Trimming left V 0 bases short and J 4 bases short, with 13 bases between. Germline assignment: CDR1 MGHRA and CDR2 YSYEKL. CDR3 in amino acids: CASSQEAQGLGNTIYF. The CDR3 nucleotides read TGCGCCAGCAGCCAAGAGGCGCAGGGGCTAGGAAACACCATATATTTT.

The gene calls are TRBV7-6 and TRBJ2-3; a weak D match, TRBD2 (5 bases). The germline V gene has CDR1 SGHVS and CDR2 FNYEAQ. Trimming took 7 bases from V and 6 from J, leaving 20 bases between them. CDR3 length: 15 amino acids. CDR3 DNA sequence: TGTGCCAGCACCCCTCGGGGTTCATTGTCGGATACGCAGTATTTT. This encodes CASTPRGSLSDTQYF.

The chain uses TRBV7-2 and TRBJ1-1; D remains ambiguous. The CDR3 consists of 13 residues. The V end lost 4 bases, the J end lost 0 bases, and 6 bases lay between the germline ends. The germline V gene encodes CDR1 SGHTA and CDR2 FQGNSA. DNA of the CDR3: TGTGCCAGCAGCTCCAATTTGAACACTGAAGCTTTCTTT. Its translation: CASSSNLNTEAFF.